The clone carrying this TCR beta chain was seen repeatedly, ten times or more. This CDR3 has 15 residues. Germline assignment: CDR1 KGHSH and CDR2 LQKENI. Trimming cost V 4 bases and J 3 bases, with 13 bases left between them. This sample was taken from a study of neurological immune-mediated disorders. TCRdb processed the 5' RACE reads anew with MiXCR; each CDR3 protein has one entry. The repertoire holds over 70,000 distinct CDR3 sequences, with around 9.6% as singletons. Time point in this sample: longitudinal time-point 1 (baseline). The sequence was obtained from a man aged 25 to 40 in good health. The source material was PBMCs. V gene TRBV18 combines with J gene TRBJ1-5; no clear D. The CDR3 loop is CASSRDGIHNQPQHF. CDR3 DNA: TGTGCCAGCTCACGCGACGGGATTCACAATCAGCCCCAGCATTTT. Drawing the rest from reference TRBV18 and TRBJ1-5, the complete variable domain is NAGVMQNPRHLVRRRGQEARLRCSPMKGHSHVYWYRQLPEEGLKFMVYLQKENIIDESGMPKERFSAEFPKEGPSILRIQQVVRGDSAAYFCASSRDGIHNQPQHFGDGTRLSIL.